This TCR beta chain was profiled in a study of beta chain features in type 1 diabetes. Study details: Healthy donors resembled patients in age, gender and cell yields. Study-level points and caveats: VDJ junctions from patients with type 1 diabetes contained fewer insertions and more deletions. The study found that naive, central memory and Treg TCRB repertoires appeared more similar in patients than in healthy donors.

The whole isolated RNA underwent reverse transcription, so sequencing captured expressed TCRB transcripts. TCRdb's copy holds only in-frame clones and misses some; the assay was immunoSEQ multiplex PCR. The sample carries 140,000 to 150,000 clones, under 60% recorded once. This CDR3 spans 15 amino acids. In germline, CDR1 is SGHTA, CDR2 FQGTGA. Germline trimming cut 5 bases from V and 4 bases from J; bases unmatched to any gene: 8. Sorting of CD4+ naive, central memory, regulatory and stem cell-like memory cells was performed via CD45RO/CCR7/CD25/CD127/CD95/CD27. Worth noting for this clone: Its antigen is undetermined.

The sequenced sample was Tregs from blood. The receptor comes from a man younger than 35 in good health. This sequence joins TRBV7-3 and TRBJ2-3, with 8 bases lining up with TRBD1. The DNA for the CDR3 is TGTGCCAGCAGCGGAGGACAGGGTAGCGCAGATACGCAGTATTTT. Protein sequence: CASSGGQGSADTQYF.